This T cell receptor beta chain is from a study of blood T cell repertoires in COVID-19. In germline, CDR1 is SGHRS, CDR2 YFSETQ. V was pared by 4 bases and J by 7 bases, with 18 bases between. CDR3 length: 15 amino acids. In the original workflow: From reference gene primer amplification, estimates of nucleated cell counts were derived. Using immunoSEQ multiplex PCR, the repertoire was profiled, and TCRdb retains in-frame clones only, with some absent. The D gene and trimming were derived from the DNA, and the V and J assignments and clone size from that table. The profile shows about 210,000 clones, 80% to 90% of them singletons. While infection was still active, Seattle patients were enrolled and then followed longitudinally.

The chain carries TRBV5-1 and TRBJ2-1, with a weak D call TRBD2 (7 bases). This clonotype was sampled from a woman aged 80 or over with COVID-19, enrolled during active disease. Sample: peripheral blood. CDR3 protein: CASSAGGAGGNEQFF. In nucleotides, the CDR3 is TGCGCCAGCAGCGCTGGGGGGGCAGGAGGGAATGAGCAGTTCTTC.